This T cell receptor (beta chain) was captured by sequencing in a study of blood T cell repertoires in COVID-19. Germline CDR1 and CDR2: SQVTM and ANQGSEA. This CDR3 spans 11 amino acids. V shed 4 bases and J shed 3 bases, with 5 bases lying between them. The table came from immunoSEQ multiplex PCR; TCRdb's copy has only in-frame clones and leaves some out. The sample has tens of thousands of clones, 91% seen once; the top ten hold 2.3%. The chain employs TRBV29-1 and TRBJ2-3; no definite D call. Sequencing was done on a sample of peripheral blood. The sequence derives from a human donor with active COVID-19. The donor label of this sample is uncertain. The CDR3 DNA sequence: TGCAGCGTTGCTATAACAGATACGCAGTATTTT. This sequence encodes CSVAITDTQYF.